This TCR beta chain was sequenced during a study of shared clonotypes between healthy human individuals. The germline V and J ends were trimmed by 3 bases and 7 bases, with 13 bases remaining between them. In germline, CDR1 is SGHNT, CDR2 YYREEE (reference sequence). The CDR3 spans 14 residues. Study-wide points: Rarefaction showed that sequencing of sorted subsets was incomplete (despite large depth). Naive CD4 clonotype sharing across a handful of donors was about 5%.

A word on this clone: What it recognizes is unknown.

Into CD45RA+ naive and CD45RA-negative memory subsets, the CD4+ cells were split. The authors split each subset's genomic DNA evenly across several immunoSEQ plates. TCRdb keeps only in-frame clones here, not all; method: immunoSEQ multiplex PCR. The data show 1.5 million to 1.9 million clones, 95% to 99% seen once. Specimen: naive CD4+ T cells sorted from blood. The subset here: CD45RA+ positively selected. This TCR was sampled from a young man in good health. The J gene is TRBJ2-2, the V gene TRBV5-4; TRBD1 might be the D (5 bases). For the CDR3, the DNA is TGTGCCAGCAGCTCCCGACAGTTGGGCGGGGAGCTGTTTTTT. It encodes CASSSRQLGGELFF.